This is a list of T cell receptor beta chains from one sample in a study of cytomegalovirus exposure and HLA in healthy donors. TCRdb keeps only in-frame clones here, not all; method: immunoSEQ multiplex PCR. The top ten hold around 2.1% of the sample, which has roughly 120,000 clones, less than 75% seen once. Sequenced material: PBMCs. Every receptor here comes from a woman between 40 and 50 years old in good health and CMV-seropositive. The CDR3 runs from the conserved cysteine through the conserved F or W. Each record gives: V gene, J gene, D gene, CDR3 length, clone size, CDR3 DNA, CDR3 protein. D genes are given only for firm matches. Some rows have no size entry. The others give once, few or many, or a class for an expanded clone.

v_gene: TRBV5-4; j_gene: TRBJ1-4; d_gene: TRBD1; len: 18; abundance: -; CDR3nt: TGTGCCAGCAGCTTGGGCGGGGACAGGGGGATTACTAATGAAAAACTGTTTTTT; CDR3aa: CASSLGGDRGITNEKLFF
v_gene: TRBV13; j_gene: TRBJ2-7; d_gene: -; len: 15; abundance: -; CDR3nt: TGTGCCAGCAGCTTAGGGGTAACCCCTAATTACGAGCAGTACTTC; CDR3aa: CASSLGVTPNYEQYF
v_gene: TRBV14; j_gene: TRBJ1-4; d_gene: TRBD1; len: 16; abundance: -; CDR3nt: TGTGCCAGCAGCCTTGGTCCCGGGACAGTTAATGAAAAACTGTTTTTT; CDR3aa: CASSLGPGTVNEKLFF
v_gene: TRBV4-2; j_gene: TRBJ2-3; d_gene: -; len: 15; abundance: -; CDR3nt: TGTGCCAGCAGCCAAGGTGCTCGTAGCGCAGATACGCAGTATTTT; CDR3aa: CASSQGARSADTQYF
v_gene: TRBV28; j_gene: TRBJ2-2; d_gene: TRBD2; len: 14; abundance: -; CDR3nt: TGTGCCAGCCTGACTAGCGGTAACACCGGGGAGCTGTTTTTT; CDR3aa: CASLTSGNTGELFF
v_gene: TRBV10-3; j_gene: TRBJ1-2; d_gene: TRBD1; len: 14; abundance: -; CDR3nt: TGTGCCATCAGTGAGGCCAACAGGGGGGTTGGCTACACCTTC; CDR3aa: CAISEANRGVGYTF
v_gene: TRBV27; j_gene: TRBJ2-5; d_gene: -; len: 14; abundance: -; CDR3nt: TGTGCCAGCATGCGACGTCACAGCCAAGAGACCCAGTACTTC; CDR3aa: CASMRRHSQETQYF
v_gene: TRBV7-8; j_gene: TRBJ1-1; d_gene: -; len: 14; abundance: -; CDR3nt: TGTGCCAGCAAGTTGACGGACATGAACACTGAAGCTTTCTTT; CDR3aa: CASKLTDMNTEAFF
v_gene: TRBV4-3; j_gene: TRBJ1-2; d_gene: -; len: 15; abundance: -; CDR3nt: TGCGCCAGCAGCCAAACAGGGTGGGCCCCAAATGGCTACACCTTC; CDR3aa: CASSQTGWAPNGYTF
v_gene: TRBV7-2; j_gene: TRBJ2-1; d_gene: -; len: 16; abundance: -; CDR3nt: TGTGCCAGCAGCTCCCGTCAGGCGAGCTCCTACAATGAGCAGTTCTTC; CDR3aa: CASSSRQASSYNEQFF
v_gene: TRBV4-2; j_gene: TRBJ1-1; d_gene: TRBD1; len: 17; abundance: -; CDR3nt: TGTGCCAGCAGCCAAGATGCGACAGGGGTCTTTAACACTGAAGCTTTCTTT; CDR3aa: CASSQDATGVFNTEAFF
v_gene: TRBV2; j_gene: TRBJ1-2; d_gene: -; len: 14; abundance: -; CDR3nt: TGTGCCAGCAGTACAGGGAGAAAGGACTATGGCTACACCTTC; CDR3aa: CASSTGRKDYGYTF
v_gene: TRBV6-4; j_gene: TRBJ1-1; d_gene: -; len: 13; abundance: few; CDR3nt: TGTGCCAGCAGTCACCGAGAGAACACTGAAGCTTTCTTT; CDR3aa: CASSHRENTEAFF
v_gene: TRBV7-9; j_gene: TRBJ2-1; d_gene: -; len: 12; abundance: -; CDR3nt: TGTGCCAGCAGCTTAGGGGCGAATGAGCAGTTCTTC; CDR3aa: CASSLGANEQFF
v_gene: TRBV5-4; j_gene: TRBJ2-6; d_gene: TRBD1; len: 18; abundance: -; CDR3nt: TGTGCCAGCAGCTTGGGACAGGGGGTGCGTTCTGGGGCCAACGTCCTGACTTTC; CDR3aa: CASSLGQGVRSGANVLTF
v_gene: TRBV18; j_gene: TRBJ1-3; d_gene: -; len: 15; abundance: once; CDR3nt: TGTGCCAGCTCAGACAGGTTGGCCTCTGGAAACACCATATATTTT; CDR3aa: CASSDRLASGNTIYF
v_gene: TRBV18; j_gene: TRBJ2-1; d_gene: -; len: 15; abundance: -; CDR3nt: TGTGCCAGCTCACCAGGGCTGGACAGTTACAATGAGCAGTTCTTC; CDR3aa: CASSPGLDSYNEQFF
v_gene: TRBV4-2; j_gene: TRBJ2-7; d_gene: TRBD2; len: 16; abundance: -; CDR3nt: TGTGCCAGCAGCCAAGTGGGGACTAGGGCCTCCCACGAGCAGTACTTC; CDR3aa: CASSQVGTRASHEQYF
v_gene: TRBV27; j_gene: TRBJ2-1; d_gene: -; len: 14; abundance: -; CDR3nt: TGTGCCAGCAGTTTACAAGCGGATACAAATGAGCAGTTCTTC; CDR3aa: CASSLQADTNEQFF
v_gene: TRBV9; j_gene: TRBJ2-7; d_gene: TRBD2; len: 15; abundance: -; CDR3nt: TGTGCCAGCAGCGTAGAGGGACTAGCGTCCTACGAGCAGTACTTC; CDR3aa: CASSVEGLASYEQYF
v_gene: TRBV28; j_gene: TRBJ2-1; d_gene: -; len: 12; abundance: -; CDR3nt: TGTGCCAGCACGGCGGGTTACAATGAGCAGTTCTTC; CDR3aa: CASTAGYNEQFF
v_gene: TRBV7-8; j_gene: TRBJ1-4; d_gene: -; len: 14; abundance: once; CDR3nt: TGTGCCAGCAGCCCCAAGGCAGGGAATGAAAAACTGTTTTTT; CDR3aa: CASSPKAGNEKLFF
v_gene: TRBV4-2; j_gene: TRBJ2-1; d_gene: TRBD2; len: 16; abundance: -; CDR3nt: TGTGCCAGCAGCCAAGAGATGGCGGGAGGGCCGGATGAGCAGTTCTTC; CDR3aa: CASSQEMAGGPDEQFF
v_gene: TRBV27; j_gene: TRBJ2-1; d_gene: TRBD2; len: 17; abundance: -; CDR3nt: TGTGCCAGCAGTTTATTTACCGGGACTAGCGGATACAATGAGCAGTTCTTC; CDR3aa: CASSLFTGTSGYNEQFF
v_gene: TRBV7-2; j_gene: TRBJ1-2; d_gene: TRBD1; len: 16; abundance: -; CDR3nt: TGTGCCAGCAGCTTAGGGTCCGTTTGGACAGGGTATGGCTACACCTTC; CDR3aa: CASSLGSVWTGYGYTF
v_gene: TRBV9; j_gene: TRBJ2-7; d_gene: TRBD2; len: 14; abundance: -; CDR3nt: TGTGCCAGCAACGCAGGGACTAGCGGCCGCGAGCAGTACTTC; CDR3aa: CASNAGTSGREQYF
v_gene: TRBV7-9; j_gene: TRBJ1-1; d_gene: TRBD1; len: 15; abundance: once; CDR3nt: TGTGCCAGCAGCGGAGACAGGGGGCCGAACACTGAAGCTTTCTTT; CDR3aa: CASSGDRGPNTEAFF
v_gene: TRBV7-2; j_gene: TRBJ2-5; d_gene: -; len: 14; abundance: -; CDR3nt: TGTGCCAGCAGCTTAGCCTTGGGCGGGGAGACCCAGTACTTC; CDR3aa: CASSLALGGETQYF
v_gene: TRBV6-5; j_gene: TRBJ1-1; d_gene: -; len: 14; abundance: few; CDR3nt: TGTGCCAGCAGGGCATCAGGGGCGAACACTGAAGCTTTCTTT; CDR3aa: CASRASGANTEAFF
v_gene: TRBV5-6; j_gene: TRBJ1-1; d_gene: -; len: 12; abundance: -; CDR3nt: TGTGCCAGCAGCCTCGACAGGAAGATGGCTTTCTTT; CDR3aa: CASSLDRKMAFF
v_gene: TRBV10-3; j_gene: TRBJ2-7; d_gene: TRBD1; len: 14; abundance: -; CDR3nt: TGTGCCATCAGTGGCGGACAGGAGAGCTACGAGCAGTACTTC; CDR3aa: CAISGGQESYEQYF
v_gene: TRBV27; j_gene: TRBJ1-5; d_gene: -; len: 13; abundance: once; CDR3nt: TGTGCCAGCGGGGTAGACTACATCAGTCCCCAGCATTTT; CDR3aa: CASGVDYISPQHF
v_gene: TRBV6-4; j_gene: TRBJ1-2; d_gene: -; len: 15; abundance: few; CDR3nt: TGTGCCAGCAAAACCGGACACTCTTCTAACTATGGCTACACCTTC; CDR3aa: CASKTGHSSNYGYTF
v_gene: TRBV7-8; j_gene: TRBJ2-2; d_gene: TRBD1; len: 15; abundance: -; CDR3nt: TGTGCCAGCAGCTTAGGACAGGGTCACACCGGGGAGCTGTTTTTT; CDR3aa: CASSLGQGHTGELFF
v_gene: TRBV20-1; j_gene: TRBJ1-1; d_gene: TRBD1; len: 11; abundance: -; CDR3nt: TGCAGGGCCTTAGACAGGGGCGAAGCTTTCTTT; CDR3aa: CRALDRGEAFF
v_gene: TRBV28; j_gene: TRBJ2-1; d_gene: -; len: 13; abundance: -; CDR3nt: TGTGCCAGCAGTCGGACAGGAGGGGATGAGCAGTTCTTC; CDR3aa: CASSRTGGDEQFF
v_gene: TRBV7-9; j_gene: TRBJ2-3; d_gene: TRBD2; len: 14; abundance: few; CDR3nt: TGTGCCAGCAGCCGCGCGGGAGTTGCAGATACGCAGTATTTT; CDR3aa: CASSRAGVADTQYF
v_gene: TRBV5-4; j_gene: TRBJ2-7; d_gene: TRBD1; len: 14; abundance: -; CDR3nt: TGTGCCAGCAGCCTCAGACAGGGGGCGGTCGAGCAGCACTTC; CDR3aa: CASSLRQGAVEQHF
v_gene: TRBV6-6; j_gene: TRBJ2-1; d_gene: -; len: 15; abundance: few; CDR3nt: TGTGCCACGCTCGGGAAGGTGGATGGGTACAATGAGCAGTTCTTC; CDR3aa: CATLGKVDGYNEQFF
v_gene: TRBV28; j_gene: TRBJ2-7; d_gene: TRBD1; len: 14; abundance: -; CDR3nt: TGTGCCAGCAGTCCGGGGACAGGGCCCTACGAGCAGTACTTC; CDR3aa: CASSPGTGPYEQYF
v_gene: TRBV28; j_gene: TRBJ2-3; d_gene: -; len: 15; abundance: -; CDR3nt: TGTGCCAGCCTGCCGGGACTCCCCGGAGGAGATACGCAGTATTTT; CDR3aa: CASLPGLPGGDTQYF
v_gene: TRBV7-9; j_gene: TRBJ2-2; d_gene: -; len: 17; abundance: -; CDR3nt: TGTGCCAGCAGCTCAGCCCCAAGCGGAATAAACACCGGGGAGCTGTTTTTT; CDR3aa: CASSSAPSGINTGELFF
v_gene: TRBV27; j_gene: TRBJ2-2; d_gene: TRBD1; len: 13; abundance: -; CDR3nt: TGTGCCAGCAGCCTAACCGGACAGGTAGAGCTGTTTTTT; CDR3aa: CASSLTGQVELFF
v_gene: TRBV12-5; j_gene: TRBJ2-1; d_gene: -; len: 12; abundance: -; CDR3nt: TGTGCTAGCAGTCTTGGGGCAATTGAGCAGTTCTTC; CDR3aa: CASSLGAIEQFF
v_gene: TRBV11-1; j_gene: TRBJ2-1; d_gene: TRBD2; len: 16; abundance: -; CDR3nt: TGTGCCAGCAGCCCTAGCGGGCCATACTCCTACAATGAGCAGTTCTTC; CDR3aa: CASSPSGPYSYNEQFF
v_gene: TRBV7-2; j_gene: TRBJ2-7; d_gene: -; len: 14; abundance: -; CDR3nt: TGTGCCAGCAGCTTAGGTCCAGGATCCTACGAGCAGTACTTC; CDR3aa: CASSLGPGSYEQYF
v_gene: TRBV28; j_gene: TRBJ1-5; d_gene: -; len: 12; abundance: once; CDR3nt: TGTGCCAGCAGTTCGGGGTTTCAGCCCCAGCATTTT; CDR3aa: CASSSGFQPQHF
v_gene: TRBV9; j_gene: TRBJ2-7; d_gene: -; len: 14; abundance: -; CDR3nt: TGTGCCAGCAGCGTATACAGGGAGACCTACGAGCAGTACTTC; CDR3aa: CASSVYRETYEQYF
v_gene: TRBV18; j_gene: TRBJ2-1; d_gene: TRBD1; len: 15; abundance: many; CDR3nt: TGTGCCAGCTCACCTCTGGGGACAGAGAACAATGAGCAGTTCTTC; CDR3aa: CASSPLGTENNEQFF
v_gene: TRBV5-5; j_gene: TRBJ2-7; d_gene: -; len: 12; abundance: -; CDR3nt: TGTGCCAGCAGCTCAGCAGGGCTCGAGCAGTACTTC; CDR3aa: CASSSAGLEQYF
v_gene: TRBV27; j_gene: TRBJ1-5; d_gene: -; len: 14; abundance: -; CDR3nt: TGTGCCAGCAGTTTAACAGAGACGAATCAGCCCCAGCATTTT; CDR3aa: CASSLTETNQPQHF
v_gene: TRBV6-1; j_gene: TRBJ2-1; d_gene: -; len: 9; abundance: -; CDR3nt: TGTGCCAGCTCGAGGGAGCAGTTCTTC; CDR3aa: CASSREQFF
v_gene: TRBV28; j_gene: TRBJ2-7; d_gene: TRBD2; len: 12; abundance: -; CDR3nt: TGTGCCGGGGGGGAGGGGCTCGGCGAGCAGTACTTC; CDR3aa: CAGGEGLGEQYF
v_gene: TRBV19; j_gene: TRBJ2-3; d_gene: TRBD2; len: 16; abundance: -; CDR3nt: TGTGCCAGTACTCGAGACGCGGGAGCTTTCACAGATACGCAGTATTTT; CDR3aa: CASTRDAGAFTDTQYF
v_gene: TRBV2; j_gene: TRBJ2-1; d_gene: -; len: 17; abundance: -; CDR3nt: TGTGCCAGCAGTGGTATTTCGGGGGGCTACCTTAACAATGAGCAGTTCTTC; CDR3aa: CASSGISGGYLNNEQFF
v_gene: TRBV18; j_gene: TRBJ1-4; d_gene: TRBD1; len: 16; abundance: -; CDR3nt: TGTGCCAGCTCACCACCGAGGGGGCGGGCTAATGAAAAACTGTTTTTT; CDR3aa: CASSPPRGRANEKLFF
v_gene: TRBV7-9; j_gene: TRBJ1-1; d_gene: -; len: 10; abundance: -; CDR3nt: TGTGCCAGCACCGGCAGGAGGGCTTTCTTT; CDR3aa: CASTGRRAFF
v_gene: TRBV10-3; j_gene: TRBJ2-7; d_gene: TRBD1; len: 13; abundance: -; CDR3nt: TGTGCCATCAGTGAGGGGGGACAGTACGAGCAGTACTTC; CDR3aa: CAISEGGQYEQYF
v_gene: TRBV6-4; j_gene: TRBJ1-1; d_gene: -; len: 14; abundance: few; CDR3nt: TGTGCCAGCAGTCGGGAGGCAGGAAACACTGAAGCTTTCTTT; CDR3aa: CASSREAGNTEAFF
v_gene: TRBV19; j_gene: TRBJ1-4; d_gene: TRBD1; len: 15; abundance: -; CDR3nt: TGTGCCAGTAGTCCACCAAACAGGGGTGGGGAAAAACTGTTTTTT; CDR3aa: CASSPPNRGGEKLFF